Following are 5 T cell receptor beta chains from one sample sequenced in a study of glioma-infiltrating T cells after dendritic cell vaccination. The protocol was immunoSEQ multiplex PCR, while the TCRdb copy is restricted to in-frame clones and leaves out a portion. Of fewer than 90,000 clones listed, over 80% were seen once; the top ten hold under 7%. Time point defined: after dendritic cell vaccination, including at tumor progression/relapse. Here the sequenced sample was blood, taken after dendritic cell vaccination. The source of these receptors is a human donor with glioblastoma.

The J gene is TRBJ2-3, the V gene TRBV28; D is undetermined. Germline V gene sequence: CDR1 MDHEN, CDR2 SYDVKM. The ends were cut back, 2 bases at V and 4 bases at J, with 16 bases in the middle. CDR3 length equals 16 residues. CDR3 nucleotide sequence: TGTGCCAGCAGTTTAGCATCCCTTGGTCAGTCAGATACGCAGTATTTT. It specifies CASSLASLGQSDTQYF.

The V gene is TRBV6-5, the J gene TRBJ1-2; possibly TRBD1 for D (5 bases). The germline gives CDR1 MNHEY, CDR2 SVGAGI. There are 14 residues in the CDR3. Between the trimmed V and J ends, which lost 2 bases and 5 bases, there was a span of 12 bases. CDR3 sequence (DNA): TGTGCCAGCAGTTACGGCGGGGCCCCATATGGCTACACCTTC. Translated, it gives CASSYGGAPYGYTF.

This clone came up once. The chain has TRBV4-1 and TRBJ2-3; 9 bases match TRBD2. The CDR3 covers 17 residues. Germline trimming cut 0 bases from V and 3 bases from J; bases unmatched to any gene: 7. Germline V CDR1 and CDR2: MGHRA, YSYEKL. CDR3 sequence reads: CASSQDVAGDGTDTQYF. In nucleotides, the CDR3 is TGCGCCAGCAGCCAAGATGTAGCGGGGGACGGTACAGATACGCAGTATTTT.

The V gene is TRBV6-5, the J gene TRBJ1-2; tentatively, D is TRBD1 (6 bases). V lost 6 bases and J lost 9, with 20 bases in between. Germline V gene lookup returns CDR1 MNHEY and CDR2 SVGAGI. The CDR3 loop spans 14 amino acids. The CDR3 nucleotides read TGTGCCAGCAGCGTTCGGACAGACCGTTCGCGCTACACCTTC. Residues: CASSVRTDRSRYTF.

The chain is built from TRBV18 and TRBJ1-3; TRBD1 matches 10 bases. V lost 5 bases to trimming and J lost 2 bases; unmatched junction nucleotides: 3. The germline CDR1 and CDR2 sequences are KGHSH and LQKENI. This CDR3 is 15 amino acids long. This chain's CDR3 is CASSTTGGPGNTIYF. The CDR3 DNA reads TGTGCCAGCTCAACGACAGGGGGCCCTGGAAACACCATATATTTT.